The entry below gives a single T cell receptor beta chain sequence along with its context. Sequencing used immunoSEQ multiplex PCR; TCRdb keeps in-frame clones, though not all of them. Of approximately 150,000 clones detected, 87% appear once; the ten largest clones hold about 2.5%. Germline V gene data show CDR1 as SGHRS and CDR2 as YFSETQ. The CDR3 totals 17 residues. The V gene lost 3 bases and the J gene lost 1 base, with 20 bases spanning the gap. This sample was included in a study of T cell responses to AZD1222 COVID-19 vaccine. The genes are TRBV5-1 and TRBJ2-7, with D perhaps TRBD1 (6 bases). The TCR originated in an adult in good health. Specimen: peripheral blood, collected on day 0 of AZD1222 vaccination. The CDR3 DNA reads TGCGCCAGCAGCTCTCAGCCTGGGACAACCGGATCCTACGAGCAGTACTTC. Protein product: CASSSQPGTTGSYEQYF.